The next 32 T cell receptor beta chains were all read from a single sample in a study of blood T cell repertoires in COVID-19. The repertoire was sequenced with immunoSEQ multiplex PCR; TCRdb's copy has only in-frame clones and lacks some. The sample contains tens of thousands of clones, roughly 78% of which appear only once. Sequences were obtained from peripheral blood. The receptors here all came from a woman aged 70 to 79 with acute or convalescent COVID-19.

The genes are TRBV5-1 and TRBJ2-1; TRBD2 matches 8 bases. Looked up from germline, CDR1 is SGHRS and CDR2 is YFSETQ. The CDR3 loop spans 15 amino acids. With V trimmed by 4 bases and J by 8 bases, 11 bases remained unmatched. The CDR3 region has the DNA TGCGCCAGCAGCACGGGACTAGTGGGTGGGGATGAGCAGTTCTTC. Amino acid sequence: CASSTGLVGGDEQFF.

CDR3 coding DNA: TGTGCCAGCAGTTTGGAGCATCGATATGGCTACACCTTC. The encoded protein is CASSLEHRYGYTF. The chain joins TRBV28 to TRBJ1-2; no clear D gene. The CDR3 loop spans 13 amino acids. Trimming cost V 3 bases and J 5 bases, with 10 bases left between them. The germline gives CDR1 MDHEN, CDR2 SYDVKM.

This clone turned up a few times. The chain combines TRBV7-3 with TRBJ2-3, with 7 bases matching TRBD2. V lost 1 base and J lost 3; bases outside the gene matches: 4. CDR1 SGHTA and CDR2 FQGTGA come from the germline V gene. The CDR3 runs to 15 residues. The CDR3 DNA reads TGTGCCAGCAGCTTAAGGGGGGGTAAGACAGATACGCAGTATTTT. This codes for CASSLRGGKTDTQYF. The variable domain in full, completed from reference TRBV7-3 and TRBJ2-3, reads GAGVSQTPSNKVTEKGKYVELRCDPISGHTALYWYRQSLGQGPEFLIYFQGTGAADDSGLPNDRFFAVRPEGSVSTLKIQRTERGDSAVYLCASSLRGGKTDTQYFGPGTRLTVL.

CDR3 sequence reads: CAWSVGDSIKETQYF. The CDR3 nucleotides are TGTGCCTGGAGTGTAGGGGATTCGATTAAAGAGACCCAGTACTTC. The chain employs TRBV30 and TRBJ2-5; perhaps TRBD1 as D (5 bases). The CDR3 has 15 residues. The V end lost 0 bases, the J end lost 3 bases, and 14 bases lay between the germline ends. Germline V gives CDR1 GTSNPN, CDR2 SVGIG (reference sequence).

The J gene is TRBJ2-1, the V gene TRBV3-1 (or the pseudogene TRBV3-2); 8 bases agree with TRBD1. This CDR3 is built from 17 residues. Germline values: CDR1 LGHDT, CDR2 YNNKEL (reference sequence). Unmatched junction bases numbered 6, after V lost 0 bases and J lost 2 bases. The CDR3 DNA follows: TGTGCCAGCAGCCAAGACAGGGGGCCGGAAACCTACAATGAGCAGTTCTTC. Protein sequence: CASSQDRGPETYNEQFF.

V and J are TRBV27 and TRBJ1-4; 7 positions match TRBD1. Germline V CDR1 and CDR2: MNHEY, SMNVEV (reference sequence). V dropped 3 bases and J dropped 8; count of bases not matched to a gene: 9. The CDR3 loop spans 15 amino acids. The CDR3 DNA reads TGTGCCAGCAGTTTGACAGGGAGGAATCTAGAAAAACTGTTTTTT. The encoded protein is CASSLTGRNLEKLFF.

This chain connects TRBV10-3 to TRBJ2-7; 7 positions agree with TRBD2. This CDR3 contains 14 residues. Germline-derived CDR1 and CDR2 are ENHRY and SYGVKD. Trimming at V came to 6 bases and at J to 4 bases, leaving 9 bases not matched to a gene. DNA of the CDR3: TGTGCCATCAGGCCTGGGGGGGAGGAGTACGAGCAGTACTTC. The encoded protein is CAIRPGGEEYEQYF.

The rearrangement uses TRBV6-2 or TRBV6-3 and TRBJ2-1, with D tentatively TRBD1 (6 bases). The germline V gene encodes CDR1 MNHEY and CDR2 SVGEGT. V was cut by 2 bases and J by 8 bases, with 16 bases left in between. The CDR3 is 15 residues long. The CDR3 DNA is TGTGCCAGCAGTTACGGTGGGGGCGCGTACGATGAGCAGTTCTTC. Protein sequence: CASSYGGGAYDEQFF.

The CDR3 spells CASRSRAGLYGYTF. CDR3 sequence (DNA): TGTGCCAGTAGGTCCAGGGCGGGACTCTATGGCTACACCTTC. J is TRBJ1-2 and V is TRBV19, with D tentatively TRBD1 (5 bases). The CDR3 length is 14 residues. The germline gives CDR1 LNHDA, CDR2 SQIVND (reference sequence). Trimming cost V 6 bases and J 4 bases, with 15 bases left between them.

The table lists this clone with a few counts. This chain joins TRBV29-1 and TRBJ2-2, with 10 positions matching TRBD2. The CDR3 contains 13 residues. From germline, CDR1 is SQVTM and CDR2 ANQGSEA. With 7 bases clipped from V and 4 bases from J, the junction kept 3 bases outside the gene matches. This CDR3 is CSASSGGTGELFF. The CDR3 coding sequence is TGCAGCGCCTCTAGCGGGGGCACCGGGGAGCTGTTTTTT.

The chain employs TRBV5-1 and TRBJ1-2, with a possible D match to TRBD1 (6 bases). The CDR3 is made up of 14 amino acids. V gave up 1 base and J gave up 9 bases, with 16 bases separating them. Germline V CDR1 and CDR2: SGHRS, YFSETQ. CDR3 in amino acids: CASSLFGQGSSYTF. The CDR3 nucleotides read TGCGCCAGCAGCTTGTTCGGGCAGGGGTCGAGCTACACCTTC. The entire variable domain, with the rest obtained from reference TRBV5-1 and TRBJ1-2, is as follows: KAGVTQTPRYLIKTRGQQVTLSCSPISGHRSVSWYQQTPGQGLQFLFEYFSETQRNKGNFPGRFSGRQFSNSRSEMNVSTLELGDSALYLCASSLFGQGSSYTFGSGTRLTVV.

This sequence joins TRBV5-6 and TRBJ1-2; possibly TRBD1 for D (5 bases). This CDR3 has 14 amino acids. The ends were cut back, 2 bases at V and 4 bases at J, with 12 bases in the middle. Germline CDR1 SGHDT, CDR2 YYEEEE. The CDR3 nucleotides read TGTGCCAGCAGCTTAGGGGATTTCGGCTATGGCTACACCTTC. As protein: CASSLGDFGYGYTF.

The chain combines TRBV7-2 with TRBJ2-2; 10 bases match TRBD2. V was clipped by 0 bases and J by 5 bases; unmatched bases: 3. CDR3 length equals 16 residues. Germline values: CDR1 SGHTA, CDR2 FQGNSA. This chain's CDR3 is CASSLAASGRTGELFF. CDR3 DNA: TGTGCCAGCAGCTTAGCGGCTAGCGGGAGAACCGGGGAGCTGTTTTTT.

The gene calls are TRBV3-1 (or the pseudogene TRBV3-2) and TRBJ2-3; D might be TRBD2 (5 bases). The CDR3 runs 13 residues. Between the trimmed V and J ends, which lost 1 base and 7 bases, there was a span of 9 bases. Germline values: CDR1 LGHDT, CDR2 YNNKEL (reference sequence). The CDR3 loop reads CASSQGERYTQYF. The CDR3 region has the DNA TGTGCCAGCAGCCAAGGGGAGAGATATACGCAGTATTTT.

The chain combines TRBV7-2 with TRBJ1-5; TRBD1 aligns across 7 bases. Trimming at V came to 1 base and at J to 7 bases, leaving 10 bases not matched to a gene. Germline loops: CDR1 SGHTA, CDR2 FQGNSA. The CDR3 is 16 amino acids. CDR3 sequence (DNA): TGTGCCAGCAGCTTAGTGGCTCTAGGGGGCCGACAGCCCCAGCATTTT. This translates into CASSLVALGGRQPQHF.

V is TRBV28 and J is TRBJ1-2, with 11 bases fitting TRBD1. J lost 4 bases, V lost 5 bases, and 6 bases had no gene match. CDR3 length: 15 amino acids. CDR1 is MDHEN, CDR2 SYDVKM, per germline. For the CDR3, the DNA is TGTGCCAGCAGTCCATGGACAGGGGGCCTCTATGGCTACACCTTC. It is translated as CASSPWTGGLYGYTF.

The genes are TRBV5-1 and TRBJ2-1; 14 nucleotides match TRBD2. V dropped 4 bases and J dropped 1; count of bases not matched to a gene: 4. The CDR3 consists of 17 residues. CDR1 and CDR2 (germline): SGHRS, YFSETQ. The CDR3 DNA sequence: TGCGCCAGCAGCAAGACTAGCGGGAGGGAGTCCTACAATGAGCAGTTCTTC. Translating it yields CASSKTSGRESYNEQFF.

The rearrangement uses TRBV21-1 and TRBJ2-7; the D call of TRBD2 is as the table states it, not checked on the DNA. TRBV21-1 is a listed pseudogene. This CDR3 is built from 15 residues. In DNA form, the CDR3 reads TGTGCCAGCAGCAAAGCTGACGGGAGCTCCTACGAGCAGTACTTC. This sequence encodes CASSKADGSSYEQYF.

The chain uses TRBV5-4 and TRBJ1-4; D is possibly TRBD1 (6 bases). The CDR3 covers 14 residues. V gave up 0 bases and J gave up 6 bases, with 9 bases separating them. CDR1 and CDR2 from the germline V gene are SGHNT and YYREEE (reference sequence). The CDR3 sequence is CASSLAGAHEKLFF. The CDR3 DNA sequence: TGTGCCAGCAGCTTGGCAGGGGCGCATGAAAAACTGTTTTTT.

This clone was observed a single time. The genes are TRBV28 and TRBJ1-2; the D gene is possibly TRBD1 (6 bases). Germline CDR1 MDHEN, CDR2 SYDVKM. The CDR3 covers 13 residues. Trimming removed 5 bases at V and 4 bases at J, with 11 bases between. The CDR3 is CASSRGQSYGYTF. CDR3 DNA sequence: TGTGCCAGCAGTCGAGGACAGTCCTATGGCTACACCTTC.

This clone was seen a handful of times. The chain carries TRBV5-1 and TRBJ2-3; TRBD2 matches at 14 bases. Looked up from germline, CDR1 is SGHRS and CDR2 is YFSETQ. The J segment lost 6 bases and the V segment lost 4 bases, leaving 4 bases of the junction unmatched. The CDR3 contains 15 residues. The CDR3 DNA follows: TGCGCCAGCAGCCCGGGACTAGCGGGAGTGGATACGCAGTATTTT. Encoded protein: CASSPGLAGVDTQYF.

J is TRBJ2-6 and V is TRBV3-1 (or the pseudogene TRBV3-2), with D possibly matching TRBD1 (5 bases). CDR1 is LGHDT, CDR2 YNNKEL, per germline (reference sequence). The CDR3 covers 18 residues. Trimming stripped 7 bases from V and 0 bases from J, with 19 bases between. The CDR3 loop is CASTLDAGAPSGANVLTF. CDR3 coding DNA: TGTGCCAGCACCCTGGACGCTGGGGCCCCCTCTGGGGCCAACGTCCTGACTTTC.

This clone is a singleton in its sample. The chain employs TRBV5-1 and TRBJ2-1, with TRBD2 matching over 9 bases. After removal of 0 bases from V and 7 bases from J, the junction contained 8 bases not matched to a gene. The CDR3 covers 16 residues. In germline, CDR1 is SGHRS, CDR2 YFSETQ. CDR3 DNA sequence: TGCGCCAGCAGCTTGGACGGGACTAGCTTTGGTAATGAGCAGTTCTTC. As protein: CASSLDGTSFGNEQFF.

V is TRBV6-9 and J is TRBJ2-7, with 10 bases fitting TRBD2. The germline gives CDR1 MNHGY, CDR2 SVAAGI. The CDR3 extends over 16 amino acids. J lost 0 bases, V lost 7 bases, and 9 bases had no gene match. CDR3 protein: CASKLKREGHSYEQYF. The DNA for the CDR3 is TGTGCCAGCAAACTGAAGCGGGAGGGCCACTCCTACGAGCAGTACTTC.

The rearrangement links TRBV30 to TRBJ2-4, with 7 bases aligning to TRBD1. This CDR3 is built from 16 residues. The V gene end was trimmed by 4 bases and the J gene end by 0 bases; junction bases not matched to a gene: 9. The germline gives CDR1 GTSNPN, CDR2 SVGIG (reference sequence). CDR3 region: CAWIPVRDRAKNIQYF. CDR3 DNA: TGTGCCTGGATCCCTGTACGGGACAGAGCCAAAAACATTCAGTACTTC.

The CDR3 loop is CASSETGTGSWVEQFF. CDR3 DNA sequence: TGTGCCAGCAGTGAGACCGGGACAGGGAGTTGGGTTGAGCAGTTCTTC. This rearrangement joins TRBV6-1 to TRBJ2-1; 9 bases agree with TRBD1. In germline, CDR1 is MNHNS, CDR2 SASEGT. The J segment lost 9 bases and the V segment lost 3 bases, leaving 12 bases of the junction unmatched. CDR3 length equals 16 residues.

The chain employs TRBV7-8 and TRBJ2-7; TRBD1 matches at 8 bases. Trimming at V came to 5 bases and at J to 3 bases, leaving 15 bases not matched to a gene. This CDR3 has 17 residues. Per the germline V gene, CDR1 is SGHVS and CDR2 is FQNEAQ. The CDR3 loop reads CASSGPRTGKLSYEQYF. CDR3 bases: TGTGCCAGCAGCGGACCGAGGACAGGGAAGCTTAGCTACGAGCAGTACTTC.

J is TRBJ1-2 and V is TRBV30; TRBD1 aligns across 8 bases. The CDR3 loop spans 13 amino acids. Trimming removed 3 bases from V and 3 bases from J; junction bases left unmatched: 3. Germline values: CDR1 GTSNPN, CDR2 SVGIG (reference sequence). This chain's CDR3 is CAWREDRDYGYTF. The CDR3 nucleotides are TGTGCCTGGAGAGAGGACAGGGACTATGGCTACACCTTC.

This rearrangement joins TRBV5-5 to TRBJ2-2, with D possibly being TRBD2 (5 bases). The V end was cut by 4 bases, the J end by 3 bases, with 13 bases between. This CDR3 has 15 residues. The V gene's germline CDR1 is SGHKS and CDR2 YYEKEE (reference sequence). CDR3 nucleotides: TGTGCCAGCAGCCCGTTGGTAGCGTACACCGGGGAGCTGTTTTTT. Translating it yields CASSPLVAYTGELFF.

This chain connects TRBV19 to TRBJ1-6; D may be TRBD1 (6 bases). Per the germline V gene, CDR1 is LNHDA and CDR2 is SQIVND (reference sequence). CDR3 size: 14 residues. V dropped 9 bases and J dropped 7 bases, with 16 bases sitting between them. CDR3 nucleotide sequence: TGTGCCAGAGAGTTTACAGGGTTGAATTCACCCCTCCACTTT. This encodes CAREFTGLNSPLHF.

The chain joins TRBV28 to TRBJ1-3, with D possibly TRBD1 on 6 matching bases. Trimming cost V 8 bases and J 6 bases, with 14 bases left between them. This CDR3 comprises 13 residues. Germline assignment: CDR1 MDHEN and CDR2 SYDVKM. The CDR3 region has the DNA TGTGCCAGCGGCCAGGGGATAGCAAACACCATATATTTT. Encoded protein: CASGQGIANTIYF.

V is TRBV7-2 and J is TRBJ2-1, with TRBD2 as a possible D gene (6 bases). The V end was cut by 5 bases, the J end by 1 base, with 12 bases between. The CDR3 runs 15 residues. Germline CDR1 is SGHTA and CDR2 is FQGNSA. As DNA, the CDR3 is TGTGCCAGCAGCCTCAGCGGGTCTTCCTACAATGAGCAGTTCTTC. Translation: CASSLSGSSYNEQFF.